This T cell receptor beta chain comes out of a study of blood T cell repertoires in COVID-19. About the study: COVID-19 samples collected from the United States, Italy and Spain covered acute and convalescent phases.

Original methodology: Estimation of nucleated cell counts relied on the amplification of reference gene primers. Clones were read by immunoSEQ multiplex PCR, and TCRdb kept only the in-frame ones, dropping some. That table furnishes V, J and clone size, whereas the DNA furnished D and trimming. The data show approximately 100,000 clones, around 85% seen once. By share, this clone counts as medium-sized. The CDR3 runs to 14 residues. Germline V gene data show CDR1 as SGHAT and CDR2 as FQNNGV. Between the trimmed V and J ends, which lost 3 bases and 9 bases, there was a span of 17 bases. The V gene is TRBV11-2, the J gene TRBJ1-2; possibly TRBD1 for D (5 bases). The TCR sequence derives from a woman in her sixties or seventies with acute or convalescent COVID-19. Source material: peripheral blood. The chain's CDR3 is CASSFPPKGLSYTF. The CDR3 coding sequence is TGTGCCAGCAGCTTCCCTCCGAAGGGGCTAAGCTACACCTTC.